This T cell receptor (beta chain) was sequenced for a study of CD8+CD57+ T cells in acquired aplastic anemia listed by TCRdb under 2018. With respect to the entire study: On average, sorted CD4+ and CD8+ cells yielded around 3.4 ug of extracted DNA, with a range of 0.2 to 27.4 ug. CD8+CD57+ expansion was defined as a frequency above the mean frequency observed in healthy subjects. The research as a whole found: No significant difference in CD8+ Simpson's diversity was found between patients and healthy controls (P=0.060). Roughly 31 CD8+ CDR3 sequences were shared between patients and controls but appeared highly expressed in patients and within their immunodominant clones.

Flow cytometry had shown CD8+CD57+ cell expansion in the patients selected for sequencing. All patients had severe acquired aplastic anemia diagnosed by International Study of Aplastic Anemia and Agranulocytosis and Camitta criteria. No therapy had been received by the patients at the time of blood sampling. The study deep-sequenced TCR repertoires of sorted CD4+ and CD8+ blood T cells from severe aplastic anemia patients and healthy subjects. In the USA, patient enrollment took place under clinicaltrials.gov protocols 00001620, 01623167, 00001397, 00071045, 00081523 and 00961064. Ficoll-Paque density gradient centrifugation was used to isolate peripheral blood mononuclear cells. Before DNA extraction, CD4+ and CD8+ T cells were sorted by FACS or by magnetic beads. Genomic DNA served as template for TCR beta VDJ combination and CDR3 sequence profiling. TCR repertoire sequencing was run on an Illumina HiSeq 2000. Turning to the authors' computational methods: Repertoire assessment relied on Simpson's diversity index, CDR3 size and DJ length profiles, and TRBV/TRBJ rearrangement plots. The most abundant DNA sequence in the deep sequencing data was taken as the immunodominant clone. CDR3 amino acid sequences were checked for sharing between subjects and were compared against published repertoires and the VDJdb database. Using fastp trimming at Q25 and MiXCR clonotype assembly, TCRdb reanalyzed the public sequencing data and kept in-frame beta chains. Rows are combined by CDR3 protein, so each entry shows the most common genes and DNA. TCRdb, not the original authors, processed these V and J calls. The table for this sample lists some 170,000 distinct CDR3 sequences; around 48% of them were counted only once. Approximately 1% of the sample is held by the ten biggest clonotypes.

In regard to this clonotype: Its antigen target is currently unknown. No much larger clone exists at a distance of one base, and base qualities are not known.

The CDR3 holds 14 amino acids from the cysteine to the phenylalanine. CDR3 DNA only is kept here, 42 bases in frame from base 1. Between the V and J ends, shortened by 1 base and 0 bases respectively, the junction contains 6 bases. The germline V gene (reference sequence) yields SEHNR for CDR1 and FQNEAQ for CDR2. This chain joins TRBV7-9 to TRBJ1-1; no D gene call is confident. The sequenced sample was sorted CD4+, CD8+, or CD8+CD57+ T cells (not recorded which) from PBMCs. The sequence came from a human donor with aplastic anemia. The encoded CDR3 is CASSLGSMNTEAFF. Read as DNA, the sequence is TGTGCCAGCAGCTTAGGCAGCATGAACACTGAAGCTTTCTTT.